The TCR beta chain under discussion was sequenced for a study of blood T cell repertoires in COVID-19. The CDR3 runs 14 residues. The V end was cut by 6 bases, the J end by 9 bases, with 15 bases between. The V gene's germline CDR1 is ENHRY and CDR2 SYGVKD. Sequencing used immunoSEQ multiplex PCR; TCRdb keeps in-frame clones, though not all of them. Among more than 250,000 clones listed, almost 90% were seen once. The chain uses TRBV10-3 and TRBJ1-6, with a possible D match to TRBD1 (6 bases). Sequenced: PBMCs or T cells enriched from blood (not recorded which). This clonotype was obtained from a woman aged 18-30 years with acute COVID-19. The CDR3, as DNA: TGTGCCATCAGACGTACAGGGAGAAGTTCACCCCTCCACTTT. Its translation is CAIRRTGRSSPLHF.